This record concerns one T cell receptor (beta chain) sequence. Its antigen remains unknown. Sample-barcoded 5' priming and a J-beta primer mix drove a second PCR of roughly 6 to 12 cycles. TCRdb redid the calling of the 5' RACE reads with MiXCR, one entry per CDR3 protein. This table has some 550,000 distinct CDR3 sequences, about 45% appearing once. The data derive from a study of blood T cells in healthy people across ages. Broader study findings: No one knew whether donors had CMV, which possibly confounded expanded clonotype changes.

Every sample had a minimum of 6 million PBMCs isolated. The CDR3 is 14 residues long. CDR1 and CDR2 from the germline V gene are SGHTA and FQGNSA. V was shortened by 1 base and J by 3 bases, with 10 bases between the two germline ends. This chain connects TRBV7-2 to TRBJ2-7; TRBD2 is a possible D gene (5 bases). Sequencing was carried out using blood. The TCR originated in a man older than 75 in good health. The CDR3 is CASSLVPRGYEQYF. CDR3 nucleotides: TGTGCCAGCAGCTTAGTTCCCCGGGGCTACGAGCAGTACTTC.